The rows below give T cell receptor beta chains drawn from one sample of a study of T cell responses to AZD1222 COVID-19 vaccine. Profiled with immunoSEQ multiplex PCR; TCRdb holds only in-frame clones, not every one. The sample contains about 150,000 clones, about 87% of which appear only once. This sample comprised peripheral blood, obtained on day 0 of MenACWY control vaccination. Every receptor here comes from an adult in good health. CDR3s include the opening cysteine and the closing phenylalanine or tryptophan. The D gene is left open where the match is weak. Expanded clones are given a class, and other clones once, few, many or no size at all.

j_gene	abundance	v_gene	len	d_gene	CDR3aa	CDR3nt
TRBJ1-5	-	TRBV25-1	12	-	CASGWGDQPQHF	TGTGCCAGCGGATGGGGGGATCAGCCCCAGCATTTT
TRBJ2-5	-	TRBV5-1	13	-	CASTRDSAETQYF	TGCGCCAGCACGCGGGACAGCGCGGAGACCCAGTACTTC
TRBJ2-1	-	TRBV2	14	TRBD2	CASSRLAENNEQFF	TGTGCCAGCAGTAGACTAGCGGAGAACAATGAGCAGTTCTTC
TRBJ2-2	once	TRBV5-1	14	-	CASSPPTGLGELFF	TGCGCCAGCAGCCCCCCCACGGGACTCGGGGAGCTGTTTTTT
TRBJ1-2	-	TRBV18	16	-	CASSFSQEVVGYGYTF	TGTGCCAGCTCATTCTCACAGGAGGTCGTCGGCTATGGCTACACCTTC
TRBJ2-7	-	TRBV4-3	16	TRBD1	CASSQDPGQGSYEQYF	TGCGCCAGCAGCCAAGACCCGGGACAGGGCTCCTACGAGCAGTACTTC
TRBJ2-7	-	TRBV28	16	-	CASSPTGSENSYEQYF	TGTGCCAGCAGTCCAACGGGATCCGAGAACTCCTACGAGCAGTACTTC
TRBJ2-3	-	TRBV24-1	17	TRBD2	CATSDFGLAGDSDTQYF	TGTGCCACCAGTGATTTTGGGCTAGCGGGGGATTCAGATACGCAGTATTTT
TRBJ2-5	-	TRBV5-1	15	-	CASSFITGGEETQYF	TGCGCCAGCAGCTTTATTACAGGGGGGGAAGAGACCCAGTACTTC
TRBJ1-3	-	TRBV11-2	16	-	CASSLDAGLSGNTIYF	TGTGCCAGCAGCTTAGATGCGGGACTCTCTGGAAACACCATATATTTT
TRBJ1-5	-	TRBV19	16	-	CASSMGRGYSNQPQHF	TGTGCCAGTAGTATGGGGAGAGGGTATAGCAATCAGCCCCAGCATTTT
TRBJ1-6	-	TRBV4-1	17	TRBD1	CASRMIKLGQINSPLHF	TGCGCCAGCAGGATGATTAAACTGGGACAGATTAATTCACCCCTCCACTTT
TRBJ1-1	once	TRBV7-9	15	-	CASSLEAGRITEAFF	TGTGCCAGCAGCTTAGAGGCAGGGCGAATCACTGAAGCTTTCTTT
TRBJ2-3	-	TRBV6-5	14	-	CASAATVRRDTQYF	TGTGCCAGCGCCGCCACTGTTAGGCGGGATACGCAGTATTTT
TRBJ2-1	-	TRBV27	15	-	CASSLRTVSYNEQFF	TGTGCCAGCAGTTTGAGGACAGTTTCCTACAATGAGCAGTTCTTC
TRBJ2-3	once	TRBV5-1	17	-	CASSLEGARRFTDTQYF	TGCGCCAGCAGCTTGGAAGGGGCTAGAAGGTTCACAGATACGCAGTATTTT
TRBJ2-3	-	TRBV7-2	16	TRBD1	CASSFTRDRGINTQYF	TGTGCCAGCAGCTTTACCAGGGACAGGGGTATTAATACGCAGTATTTT
TRBJ1-5	-	TRBV4-1	15	-	CASSQGVVSNQPQHF	TGCGCCAGCAGCCAGGGGGTAGTTAGCAATCAGCCCCAGCATTTT
TRBJ1-5	-	TRBV5-1	14	-	CASSLSGGDQPQHF	TGCGCCAGCAGCTTATCGGGCGGAGATCAGCCCCAGCATTTT
TRBJ2-7	-	TRBV5-1	14	TRBD2	CASSFPLAGGEQYF	TGCGCCAGCAGCTTCCCCCTAGCGGGAGGGGAGCAGTACTTC
TRBJ2-5	-	TRBV11-3	14	-	CASSLRQDQETQYF	TGTGCCAGCAGCCTCCGACAAGACCAAGAGACCCAGTACTTC
TRBJ1-1	-	TRBV19	13	-	CASSQRDTREAFF	TGTGCCAGTAGCCAACGTGACACCCGTGAGGCTTTCTTT
TRBJ2-1	-	TRBV5-5	14	-	CASSRSRGDNEQFF	TGTGCCAGCAGTCGGTCCCGCGGGGACAATGAGCAGTTCTTC
TRBJ2-5	-	TRBV7-9	15	-	CASSENRWFEETQYF	TGTGCCAGCAGCGAAAACAGGTGGTTCGAAGAGACCCAGTACTTC
TRBJ1-3	-	TRBV28	15	-	CASTQGGATGNTIYF	TGTGCCAGCACCCAAGGGGGGGCTACTGGAAACACCATATATTTT
TRBJ1-5	-	TRBV30	15	TRBD1	CAWSVRGGVNQPQHF	TGTGCCTGGAGTGTACGAGGGGGCGTGAATCAGCCCCAGCATTTT
TRBJ1-1	-	TRBV9	12	-	CASSVEGGQAFF	TGTGCCAGCAGCGTAGAGGGGGGCCAAGCTTTCTTT
TRBJ2-3	-	TRBV5-1	13	-	CASSLMGTDTQYF	TGCGCCAGCAGCTTGATGGGCACAGATACGCAGTATTTT
TRBJ1-6	-	TRBV9	15	-	CASSVEGGPYSPLHF	TGTGCCAGCAGCGTAGAGGGCGGGCCTTATTCACCCCTCCACTTT
TRBJ1-6	once	TRBV28	15	-	CASSRLGFYNSPLHF	TGTGCCAGCAGTAGGCTGGGGTTCTATAATTCACCCCTCCACTTT
TRBJ2-1	-	TRBV5-4	17	TRBD1	CASSFGGGTGAVNEQFF	TGTGCCAGCAGCTTCGGAGGGGGGACAGGGGCGGTCAATGAGCAGTTCTTC
TRBJ1-4	-	TRBV7-6	16	-	CASSLGTPGAYEKLFF	TGTGCCAGCAGCTTAGGGACACCCGGAGCTTATGAAAAACTGTTTTTT
TRBJ2-5	few	TRBV4-2	16	TRBD2	CASSPAGGSGGETQYF	TGTGCCAGCAGCCCTGCTGGGGGATCGGGGGGAGAGACCCAGTACTTC
TRBJ2-2	-	TRBV15	15	-	CATSRDVRITGELFF	TGTGCCACCAGCAGAGATGTACGGATCACCGGGGAGCTGTTTTTT
TRBJ2-3	-	TRBV29-1	15	TRBD1	CSVEFLDRGGDTQYF	TGCAGCGTTGAATTCTTGGACAGGGGAGGAGATACGCAGTATTTT
TRBJ1-1	-	TRBV6-5	13	-	CASSQGQNTEAFF	TGTGCCAGCAGCCAGGGACAGAACACTGAAGCTTTCTTT
TRBJ2-1	-	TRBV27	12	-	CASSWGANEQFF	TGTGCCAGCAGTTGGGGGGCCAATGAGCAGTTCTTC
TRBJ2-6	-	TRBV11-2	16	-	CASSTTTVSGANVLTF	TGTGCCAGCAGCACGACGACCGTCTCTGGGGCCAACGTCCTGACTTTC
TRBJ2-7	-	TRBV4-2	18	-	CASSLGDRELGDRYAQYF	TGTGCCAGCAGCCTCGGGGACCGGGAACTGGGGGATAGGTACGCGCAGTACTTC
TRBJ1-4	-	TRBV2	14	TRBD1	CASSGQGAGEKLFF	TGTGCCAGCAGTGGTCAGGGGGCGGGTGAAAAACTGTTTTTT
TRBJ1-1	-	TRBV6-2/TRBV6-3	14	TRBD1	CASSPGRGGSEAFF	TGTGCCAGCAGCCCGGGCAGGGGGGGGTCTGAAGCTTTCTTT
TRBJ1-2	-	TRBV18	14	-	CASSPLRTDYGYTF	TGTGCCAGCTCACCACTTCGGACAGACTATGGCTACACCTTC
TRBJ2-2	-	TRBV6-2/TRBV6-3	16	TRBD2	CASSYSSGSPTGELFF	TGTGCCAGCAGTTATTCTAGCGGGAGCCCCACCGGGGAGCTGTTTTTT
TRBJ1-1	-	TRBV7-2	14	-	CASSLSRGNTEAFF	TGTGCCAGCAGCTTAAGTAGGGGGAACACTGAAGCTTTCTTT
TRBJ2-7	-	TRBV19	13	-	CASSTGTVYEQYF	TGTGCCAGTAGTACGGGTACAGTCTACGAGCAGTACTTC
TRBJ1-5	-	TRBV6-5	15	-	CASSYGGEGNQPQHF	TGTGCCAGCAGTTACGGGGGTGAGGGGAATCAGCCCCAGCATTTT
TRBJ2-2	-	TRBV3-1/TRBV3-2	15	-	CASSLTSRVVGELFF	TGTGCCAGCAGCCTGACTAGTCGAGTGGTCGGGGAGCTGTTTTTT
TRBJ1-1	-	TRBV19	14	-	CASSLRERGTEAFF	TGTGCCAGTAGTTTGAGGGAACGAGGCACTGAAGCTTTCTTT
TRBJ2-1	-	TRBV7-5	14	-	CARSSPSGVAEQFF	TGTGCCAGAAGCTCTCCGAGCGGGGTGGCTGAGCAGTTCTTC
TRBJ1-1	-	TRBV3-1/TRBV3-2	11	-	CASSLGPEAFF	TGTGCCAGCAGCCTCGGACCAGAAGCTTTCTTT
TRBJ1-5	-	TRBV24-1	18	-	CATSDLTGNPLSNQPQHF	TGTGCCACCAGTGATTTGACAGGGAACCCCTTAAGCAATCAGCCCCAGCATTTT
TRBJ2-3	-	TRBV5-1	15	-	CASSLSRGWADTQYF	TGCGCCAGCAGCTTGTCCAGGGGTTGGGCAGATACGCAGTATTTT
TRBJ2-3	-	TRBV6-5	15	TRBD1	CASSTGTGVTDTQYF	TGTGCCAGCAGTACCGGGACAGGAGTTACAGATACGCAGTATTTT